A single sample is the source of the 25 T cell receptor beta chains below, sequenced in a study of patients and donors after allogeneic stem cell transplantation. TCRdb reprocessed the RT-PCR reads with MiXCR, giving one entry per CDR3 protein. The sample has about 960,000 distinct CDR3 sequences; roughly 18% are singletons. Specimen: blood, either unsorted or a sorted T cell fraction (not recorded which). The receptors derive from a human donor who was either an allogeneic HSCT recipient or a stem cell or donor lymphocyte infusion donor (not recorded which). It is not recorded whose cells these are; they may come from a transplant donor.

V usage is TRBV11-2 and J usage is TRBJ2-7, with a tentative D call TRBD2 (6 bases). The CDR3 has 19 amino acids. With 2 bases removed from V and 4 bases from J, the gap between germline ends came to 27 bases. Germline lookup yields CDR1 SGHAT and CDR2 FQNNGV. The CDR3 bases are TGTGCCAGCAGCTTATTCGGGACTTTACTTAGCTCTCTTACTTACGAGCAGTACTTC. This translates into CASSLFGTLLSSLTYEQYF.

The chain recombines TRBV5-1 with TRBJ2-3; D ambiguous. The CDR3 spans 15 residues. V lost 4 bases to trimming and J lost 0 bases, with 12 bases between them. The germline V gene encodes CDR1 SGHRS and CDR2 YFSETQ. In DNA form, the CDR3 reads TGCGCCAGCAGCCCTAACCCGGGCAGCACAGATACGCAGTATTTT. Its protein product is CASSPNPGSTDTQYF.

The chain uses TRBV20-1 and TRBJ1-1; unclear D gene. The CDR3 totals 13 residues. From germline, CDR1 is DFQATT and CDR2 SNEGSKA (reference sequence). The V and J ends lost 3 bases and 0 bases respectively, with 8 bases between them. The CDR3 region is CSASTKLNTEAFF. The CDR3 region has the DNA TGCAGTGCTAGTACTAAGCTGAACACTGAAGCTTTCTTT.

J is TRBJ2-3 and V is TRBV2, with D perhaps TRBD2 (6 bases). Per germline, CDR1 SNHLY and CDR2 FYNNEI. This CDR3 contains 18 residues. Trimming took off 1 base at V and 3 bases at J, with 20 bases between the two ends. The chain's CDR3 is CASSEGAAGSVGTDTQYF. For the CDR3, the DNA is TGTGCCAGCAGTGAAGGGGCCGCCGGGAGCGTCGGAACAGATACGCAGTATTTT.

This clonotype was seen just once. This rearrangement joins TRBV13 to TRBJ2-5; 9 bases fit TRBD1. The germline V gene encodes CDR1 PRHDT and CDR2 FYEKMQ (reference sequence). The CDR3 loop spans 16 amino acids. J was trimmed by 5 bases and V by 1 base; bases with no gene match: 8. The CDR3 DNA follows: TGTGCCAGCAGCTTAGAGGGGACAGGGTTTCGGGAGACCCAGTACTTC. It yields the protein CASSLEGTGFRETQYF.

This clonotype was picked up many times. The chain links TRBV24-1 to TRBJ2-7, with 8 nucleotides matching TRBD1. This CDR3 contains 15 residues. V was clipped by 2 bases and J by 5 bases; unmatched bases: 7. Germline V gene lookup returns CDR1 KGHDR and CDR2 SFDVKD. The chain's CDR3 is CATSDYDRGKHEQYF. The CDR3 nucleotides read TGTGCCACCAGTGATTACGACAGGGGAAAGCACGAGCAGTACTTC.

This clonotype was found many times. This chain connects TRBV5-1 to TRBJ2-2; D not resolved. CDR1 and CDR2 (germline): SGHRS, YFSETQ. V dropped 4 bases and J dropped 5 bases, with 9 bases sitting between them. The CDR3 length is 13 residues. For the CDR3, the DNA is TGCGCCAGCAGCGGAATAGAAACCGGGGAGCTGTTTTTT. It translates to CASSGIETGELFF.

This clonotype has more than one count but fewer than ten. The chain employs TRBV3-1 and TRBJ2-1; D gene uncertain. Per germline, CDR1 LGHDT and CDR2 YNNKEL (reference sequence). Trimming pared 1 base from V and 7 bases from J, leaving 8 bases between. The CDR3 has 13 amino acids. As DNA, the CDR3 is TGTGCCAGCAGCCAAGGCGCTGTGAATGAGCAGTTCTTC. Encoded protein: CASSQGAVNEQFF.

This clonotype was detected only once. V and J are TRBV5-1 and TRBJ1-1, with 11 bases aligning to TRBD1. CDR1 is SGHRS and CDR2 is YFSETQ in the germline V gene. After removal of 4 bases from V and 7 bases from J, the junction contained 6 bases not matched to a gene. This CDR3 is 14 amino acids long. The CDR3 protein is CASSKGQGGGEAFF. The CDR3 coding sequence is TGCGCCAGCAGCAAGGGACAGGGGGGAGGTGAAGCTTTCTTT.

This clonotype was picked up a small number of times. The gene calls are TRBV9 and TRBJ2-5, with TRBD1 identical over 8 bases. The junction had 6 bases not matched to a gene; V was cut back by 3 bases and J by 5 bases. The CDR3 has 14 amino acids. Germline lookup yields CDR1 SGDLS and CDR2 YYNGEE. CDR3 DNA sequence: TGTGCCAGCAGCGGGCAGGGGGCATGGGAGACCCAGTACTTC. Translating it yields CASSGQGAWETQYF.

This clonotype has more than one count but fewer than ten. The chain's CDR3 is CASSPRASGKVNEQFF. In nucleotides, the CDR3 is TGTGCCAGCAGCCCTCGGGCTAGCGGGAAGGTAAATGAGCAGTTCTTC. The rearrangement links TRBV9 to TRBJ2-1; TRBD2 aligns across 9 bases. CDR3 length: 16 amino acids. Germline loops: CDR1 SGDLS, CDR2 YYNGEE. Unmatched junction bases numbered 12, after V lost 4 bases and J lost 7 bases.

In its sample, this clonotype was seen a few times. This chain connects TRBV4-1 to TRBJ1-4; unclear D gene. The CDR3 sequence is 14 residues long. The germline gives CDR1 MGHRA, CDR2 YSYEKL. Trimming took off 1 base at V and 7 bases at J, with 10 bases between the two ends. The CDR3 nucleotides are TGCGCCAGCAGCCAAGTCGGCGCGGGTGAAAAACTGTTTTTT. It is translated as CASSQVGAGEKLFF.

This clonotype came up a few times. The chain links TRBV19 to TRBJ1-5; D might be TRBD1 (6 bases). The CDR3 length is 16 residues. Germline V gives CDR1 LNHDA, CDR2 SQIVND (reference sequence). Trimming stripped 1 base from V and 1 base from J, with 11 bases between. The CDR3 bases are TGTGCCAGTAGTATAGCCCAGGGGAGAAGCAATCAGCCCCAGCATTTT. Translation: CASSIAQGRSNQPQHF.

This clonotype showed up just a few times. The chain combines TRBV11-2 with TRBJ2-1; D is possibly TRBD1 or TRBD2 (6 bases each). V was cut by 3 bases and J by 4 bases, with 13 bases left in between. Germline lookup yields CDR1 SGHAT and CDR2 FQNNGV. The CDR3 is 15 amino acids. CDR3 DNA: TGTGCCAGCAGCTTCCCCAGGGGACTTTACAATGAGCAGTTCTTC. Protein: CASSFPRGLYNEQFF.

The chain employs TRBV5-1 and TRBJ2-7; D ambiguous. CDR1 SGHRS and CDR2 YFSETQ come from the germline V gene. The ends were cut back, 4 bases at V and 2 bases at J, with 19 bases in the middle. This CDR3 is 16 amino acids long. The CDR3: CASSLLGRPETYEQYF. The CDR3 region has the DNA TGCGCCAGCAGCCTATTAGGGCGGCCCGAGACCTACGAGCAGTACTTC.

This clonotype has only a few counts. Written as DNA, the CDR3 is TGCAGCGTTGAAACACTGCTCTCCTACGAGCAGTACTTC. Amino acids: CSVETLLSYEQYF. The chain joins TRBV29-1 to TRBJ2-7; D is undetermined. The CDR3 runs to 13 residues. Trimming removed 2 bases from V and 0 bases from J, with 8 bases in between. CDR1 is SQVTM and CDR2 is ANQGSEA in the germline V gene.

This clonotype has ten or more counts. The rearrangement joins TRBV12-3 or TRBV12-4 to TRBJ2-5; tentatively, D is TRBD2 (5 bases). V was cut by 1 base and J by 1 base, with 10 bases left in between. CDR3 length: 15 residues. This CDR3 reads CASSLGRRVQETQYF. CDR3 nucleotides: TGTGCCAGCAGTTTAGGGCGGCGGGTCCAAGAGACCCAGTACTTC.

V is TRBV24-1 and J is TRBJ2-4, with D unresolved. This CDR3 spans 15 amino acids. The V end was cut by 3 bases, the J end by 10 bases, with 18 bases between. Germline-derived CDR1 and CDR2 are KGHDR and SFDVKD. The chain's CDR3 is CATSDPRASNEIQYF. The CDR3 region has the DNA TGTGCCACCAGTGATCCCCGTGCGAGTAACGAGATTCAGTACTTC.

The chain carries TRBV11-2 and TRBJ2-2; TRBD1 matches 7 bases. Germline CDR1 SGHAT, CDR2 FQNNGV. The CDR3 runs 13 residues. V trimming: 4 bases; J trimming: 5 bases; junction bases outside the gene matches: 1. The CDR3 DNA sequence: TGTGCCAGCAGCTGGGACAGAACCGGGGAGCTGTTTTTT. Translating it yields CASSWDRTGELFF.

The J gene is TRBJ2-1, the V gene TRBV5-4; D unresolved. V lost 5 bases, J lost 2 bases, and 14 bases lay in between. The length of the CDR3 is 15 residues. Germline loops: CDR1 SGHNT, CDR2 YYREEE (reference sequence). For the CDR3, the DNA is TGTGCCAGCAGGCGTCCGGGCCCTACCTACAATGAGCAGTTCTTC. Residues: CASRRPGPTYNEQFF.

The J gene is TRBJ2-6, the V gene TRBV11-2; D could derive from TRBD1 or TRBD2 (5 bases each). The V end was cut by 0 bases, the J end by 9 bases, with 12 bases between. This CDR3 spans 15 amino acids. Germline V gene sequence: CDR1 SGHAT, CDR2 FQNNGV. CDR3 in amino acids: CASSLESGTVNVLTF. In DNA form, the CDR3 reads TGTGCCAGCAGCTTAGAATCCGGGACCGTCAACGTCCTGACTTTC.

This chain joins TRBV6-5 and TRBJ1-1; D remains ambiguous. Germline CDR1 is MNHEY and CDR2 is SVGAGI. V lost 2 bases to trimming and J lost 4 bases, with 17 bases between them. CDR3 length equals 16 residues. In nucleotides, the CDR3 is TGTGCCAGCAGTTACGCACTTGGGCAGGCTCGCACTGAAGCTTTCTTT. Protein: CASSYALGQARTEAFF.

The genes are TRBV12-3 or TRBV12-4 and TRBJ1-1; weak D call: TRBD1 (5 bases). Trimming pared 4 bases from V and 8 bases from J, leaving 14 bases between. The CDR3 is made up of 13 amino acids. CDR3 bases: TGTGCCAGCAGTTCGGGACCCCGGAGGGAAGCTTTCTTT. Its protein product is CASSSGPRREAFF.

This chain joins TRBV20-1 and TRBJ1-2; TRBD1 agrees at 11 bases. CDR1 DFQATT and CDR2 SNEGSKA come from the germline V gene (reference sequence). V was pared by 5 bases and J by 4 bases, with 6 bases of the junction left unmatched. This CDR3 is built from 14 residues. This chain's CDR3 is CSAGGTGGSYGYTF. Here the CDR3 DNA reads TGCAGTGCTGGGGGGACAGGGGGTTCCTATGGCTACACCTTC.

This clonotype occurred a few times. This rearrangement joins TRBV6-1 to TRBJ2-5; TRBD1 agrees at 8 bases. CDR3 length equals 14 residues. Trimming cost V 6 bases and J 6 bases; bases outside gene matches: 9. Germline CDR1 and CDR2: MNHNS and SASEGT. In DNA, the CDR3 is TGTGCCAGCAGGACGGACAGGGATGGAAAGACCCAGTACTTC. This sequence encodes CASRTDRDGKTQYF.